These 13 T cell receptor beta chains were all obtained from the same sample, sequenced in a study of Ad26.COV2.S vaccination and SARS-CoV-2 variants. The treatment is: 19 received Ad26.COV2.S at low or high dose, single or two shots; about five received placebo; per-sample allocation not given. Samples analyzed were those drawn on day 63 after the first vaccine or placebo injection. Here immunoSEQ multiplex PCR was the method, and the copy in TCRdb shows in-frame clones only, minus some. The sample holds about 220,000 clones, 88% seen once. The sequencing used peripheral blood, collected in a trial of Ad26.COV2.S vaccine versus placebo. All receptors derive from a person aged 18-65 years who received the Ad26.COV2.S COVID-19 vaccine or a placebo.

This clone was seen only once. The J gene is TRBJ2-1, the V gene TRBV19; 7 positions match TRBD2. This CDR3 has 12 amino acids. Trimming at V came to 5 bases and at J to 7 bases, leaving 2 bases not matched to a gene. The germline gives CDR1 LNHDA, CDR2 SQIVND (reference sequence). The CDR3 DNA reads TGTGCCAGTAGTCTAGCGGAGAATGAGCAGTTCTTC. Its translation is CASSLAENEQFF.

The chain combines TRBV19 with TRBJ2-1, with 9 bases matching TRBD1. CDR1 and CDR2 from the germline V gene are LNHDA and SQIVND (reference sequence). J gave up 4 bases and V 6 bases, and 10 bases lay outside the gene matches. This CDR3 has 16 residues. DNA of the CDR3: TGTGCCAGTAGCTACCGCGGACAGGGGCTTTACAATGAGCAGTTCTTC. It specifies CASSYRGQGLYNEQFF. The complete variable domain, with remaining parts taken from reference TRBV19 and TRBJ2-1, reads DGGITQSPKYLFRKEGQNVTLSCEQNLNHDAMYWYRQDPGQGLRLIYYSQIVNDFQKGDIAEGYSVSREKKESFPLTVTSAQKNPTAFYLCASSYRGQGLYNEQFFGPGTRLTVL.

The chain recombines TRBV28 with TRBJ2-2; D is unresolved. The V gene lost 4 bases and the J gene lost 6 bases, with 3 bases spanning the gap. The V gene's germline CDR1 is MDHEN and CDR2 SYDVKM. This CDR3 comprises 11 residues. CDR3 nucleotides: TGTGCCAGCAGTTACCCCGGGGAGCTGTTTTTT. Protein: CASSYPGELFF.

The chain's CDR3 is CASRLAGVLYNEQFF. The CDR3 DNA follows: TGTGCCAGCAGGTTAGCGGGGGTTCTGTACAATGAGCAGTTCTTC. V and J are TRBV6-5 and TRBJ2-1; TRBD2 matches 9 bases. Germline V gene sequence: CDR1 MNHEY, CDR2 SVGAGI. V trimming: 6 bases; J trimming: 4 bases; junction bases outside the gene matches: 7. The CDR3 has 15 amino acids.

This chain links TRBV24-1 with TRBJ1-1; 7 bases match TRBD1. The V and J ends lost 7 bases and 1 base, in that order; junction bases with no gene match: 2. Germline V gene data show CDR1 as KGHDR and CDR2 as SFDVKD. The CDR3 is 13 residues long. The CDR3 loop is CATRGQTNTEAFF. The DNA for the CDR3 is TGTGCCACCAGGGGACAGACGAACACTGAAGCTTTCTTT.

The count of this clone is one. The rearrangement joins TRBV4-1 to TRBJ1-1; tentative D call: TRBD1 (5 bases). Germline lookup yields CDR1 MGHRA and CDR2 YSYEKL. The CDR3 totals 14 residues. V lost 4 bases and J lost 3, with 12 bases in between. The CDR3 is CASSLTLGDTEAFF. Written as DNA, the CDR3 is TGCGCCAGCAGCCTCACCCTGGGGGACACTGAAGCTTTCTTT.

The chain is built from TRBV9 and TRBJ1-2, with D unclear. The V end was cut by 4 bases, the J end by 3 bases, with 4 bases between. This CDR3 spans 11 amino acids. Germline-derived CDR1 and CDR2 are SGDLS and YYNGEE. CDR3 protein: CASSNDYGYTF. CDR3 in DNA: TGTGCCAGCAGCAACGACTATGGCTACACCTTC.

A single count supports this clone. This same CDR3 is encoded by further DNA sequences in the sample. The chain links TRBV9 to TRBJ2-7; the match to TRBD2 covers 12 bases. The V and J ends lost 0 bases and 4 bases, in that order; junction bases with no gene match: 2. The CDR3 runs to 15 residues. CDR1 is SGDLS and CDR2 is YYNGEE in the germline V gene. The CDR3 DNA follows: TGTGCCAGCAGCGTAGGACTAGCGGGAGTATACGAGCAGTACTTC. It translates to CASSVGLAGVYEQYF.

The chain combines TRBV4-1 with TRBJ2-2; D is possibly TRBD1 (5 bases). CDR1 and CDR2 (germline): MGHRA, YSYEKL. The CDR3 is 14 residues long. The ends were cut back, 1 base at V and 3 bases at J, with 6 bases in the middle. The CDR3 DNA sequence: TGCGCCAGCAGCCAAGGACAGCACACCGGGGAGCTGTTTTTT. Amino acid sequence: CASSQGQHTGELFF.

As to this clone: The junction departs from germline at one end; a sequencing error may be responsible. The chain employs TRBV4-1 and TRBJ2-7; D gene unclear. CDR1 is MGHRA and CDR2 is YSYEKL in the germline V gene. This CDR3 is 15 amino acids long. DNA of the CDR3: TGCGCCAGCAGCGAAGAGAATTGGCCGAACTACGAGCAGTACTTC. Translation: CASSEENWPNYEQYF.

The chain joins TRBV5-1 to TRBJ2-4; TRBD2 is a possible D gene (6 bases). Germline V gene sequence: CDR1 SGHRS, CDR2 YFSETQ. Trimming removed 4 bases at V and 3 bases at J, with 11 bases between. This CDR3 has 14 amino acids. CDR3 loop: CASSPDGSKNIQYF. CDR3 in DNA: TGCGCCAGCAGCCCCGACGGGAGCAAAAACATTCAGTACTTC.

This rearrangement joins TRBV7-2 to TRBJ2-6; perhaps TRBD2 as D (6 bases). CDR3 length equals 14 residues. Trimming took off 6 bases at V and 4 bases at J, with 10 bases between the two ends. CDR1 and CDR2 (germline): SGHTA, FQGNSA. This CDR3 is CASRSGRGANVLTF. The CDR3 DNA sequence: TGTGCCAGCAGATCTGGGAGGGGGGCCAACGTCCTGACTTTC.

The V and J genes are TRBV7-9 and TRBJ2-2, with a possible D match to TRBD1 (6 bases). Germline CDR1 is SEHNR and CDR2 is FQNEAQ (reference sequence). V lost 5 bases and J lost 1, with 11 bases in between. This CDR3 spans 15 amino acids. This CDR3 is CASSQGSRNTGELFF. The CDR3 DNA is TGTGCCAGCAGCCAGGGGAGCAGGAACACCGGGGAGCTGTTTTTT.